This T cell receptor beta chain was profiled in a study of cytomegalovirus exposure and HLA in healthy donors. Across the study: The 90 to 150 validation repertoires matched the 600 to 700 first-cohort repertoires in platform, a later analysis reported. Overall study findings and caveats: Cytomegalovirus-associated status was assigned to some 160 TCR beta chains.

V trimming: 0 bases; J trimming: 7 bases; junction bases outside the gene matches: 4. CDR1 SGHDT and CDR2 YYEEEE come from the germline V gene. The CDR3 contains 16 residues. A word on this clone: Its antigen is undetermined.

Data came from immunoSEQ multiplex PCR; TCRdb stores just in-frame clones and leaves some out. Seen here are approximately 260,000 clones, more than 75% observed once, and the top ten hold roughly 1.2%. This clonotype was obtained from a woman aged 25 to 45 in good health and CMV-seropositive. The sample was PBMCs. The chain joins TRBV5-6 to TRBJ2-1; 13 bases align to TRBD2. The CDR3 nucleotides read TGTGCCAGCAGCTTGGAACTAGCGGGAGGGAGGAATGAGCAGTTCTTC. Its protein product is CASSLELAGGRNEQFF.